Following are 28 T cell receptor beta chains from one sample sequenced in a study of T cells expressing NK-cell markers. TCRdb reprocessed the 5' RACE reads and keeps a single row for each CDR3 protein, giving no DNA. The sample table sets out hundreds of thousands of distinct CDR3 sequences. The sample consisted of blood T cells: a sorted CD56 or NKG2C T cell subset, CD4+ or CD8+ T cells, or bulk PBMC T cells (not recorded which). Receptor source: a man aged 18-70 years in good health.

The chain joins TRBV12-3 or TRBV12-4 to TRBJ2-3; no DNA is available, so the TRBD1 call from TCRdb remains unchecked. The length of the CDR3 is 13 residues. CDR3 loop: CASSPRQGDTQYF.

The rearrangement joins TRBV7-8 to TRBJ1-1. The CDR3 runs 14 residues. CDR1 is SGHVS, CDR2 FQNEAQ, per germline. CDR3 in amino acids: CASSPPNPNTEAFF.

The CDR3 region is CASSIGQGSDTQYF. The chain joins TRBV5-1 to TRBJ2-3; TCRdb's D call of TRBD1 is untestable without DNA. In germline, CDR1 is SGHRS, CDR2 YFSETQ. The length of the CDR3 is 14 residues.

The chain uses TRBV7-2 and TRBJ2-2. Germline assignment: CDR1 SGHTA and CDR2 FQGNSA. The CDR3 spans 21 residues. The CDR3 spells CASSRALASFPASLGTGELFF.

The chain has TRBV11-1 and TRBJ2-7; the D call of TRBD1 rests on TCRdb alone, since no DNA is present to check it. Per germline, CDR1 SGHAT and CDR2 FQDESV (reference sequence). CDR3 length: 14 residues. CDR3 region: CASSRDRGDGEQYF.

The J gene is TRBJ1-4, the V gene TRBV20-1; TCRdb picks TRBD1, but there is no DNA to check that call. CDR3 length: 14 residues. The V gene's germline CDR1 is DFQATT and CDR2 SNEGSKA (reference sequence). The CDR3 loop reads CSARQGQFNEKLFF.

This chain links TRBV7-8 with TRBJ2-7; TCRdb calls TRBD1, which cannot be checked without DNA. The CDR3 has 14 residues. Per the germline V gene, CDR1 is SGHVS and CDR2 is FQNEAQ. Here the CDR3 reads CASRDQGGSYEQYF. Full variable domain (rest looked up from reference TRBV7-8 and TRBJ2-7): GAGVSQSPRYKVAKRGQDVALRCDPISGHVSLFWYQQALGQGPEFLTYFQNEAQLDKSGLPSDRFFAERPEGSVSTLKIQRTQQEDSAVYLCASRDQGGSYEQYFGPGTRLTVT.

The chain recombines TRBV5-1 with TRBJ1-1. This CDR3 region has 14 residues. In germline, CDR1 is SGHRS, CDR2 YFSETQ. CDR3 amino acids: CASSLSVGSTEAFF.

This rearrangement joins TRBV19 to TRBJ2-1; no DNA is available, so the TRBD1 call from TCRdb remains unchecked. CDR1 and CDR2 from the germline V gene are LNHDA and SQIVND (reference sequence). The CDR3 is made up of 18 amino acids. The CDR3: CASSIQGTGWTSNNEQFF.

The rearrangement joins TRBV19 to TRBJ1-2; TCRdb selects TRBD1, and the lack of DNA leaves this call unchecked. Germline CDR1 and CDR2: LNHDA and SQIVND (reference sequence). The CDR3 sequence is 17 residues long. CDR3 region: CASRDLGHGPYVNGYTF.

The rearrangement joins TRBV7-9 to TRBJ2-5; TCRdb gives TRBD1 as the D gene, but with no DNA this cannot be confirmed. Per the germline V gene, CDR1 is SEHNR and CDR2 is FQNEAQ (reference sequence). This CDR3 contains 16 residues. This CDR3 is CASSYNTGTGGSAQYF.

The chain uses TRBV6-6 and TRBJ2-7; TCRdb selects TRBD1, and the lack of DNA leaves this call unchecked. Germline V lookup: CDR1 MNHNY, CDR2 SVGAGI (reference sequence). The CDR3 totals 12 residues. CDR3 sequence reads: CATRGGEYEQYF.

The chain uses TRBV30 and TRBJ2-5; there is no DNA to check the TCRdb D call of TRBD2. CDR1 is GTSNPN and CDR2 is SVGIG in the germline V gene (reference sequence). The CDR3 totals 14 residues. The CDR3 sequence is CACRRGGPQETQYF.

The chain is built from TRBV3-1 and TRBJ1-1; lacking DNA, the TRBD1 call made by TCRdb goes unchecked. CDR3 size: 17 residues. Germline V gene data show CDR1 as LGHDT and CDR2 as YNNKEL (reference sequence). This chain's CDR3 is CASSQVSGGSVNTEAFF.

This rearrangement joins TRBV9 to TRBJ2-3. Germline V gene sequence: CDR1 SGDLS, CDR2 YYNGEE. The CDR3 length is 15 residues. The CDR3 sequence is CASRLHNDSPDTQYF.

This chain connects TRBV2 to TRBJ1-4; no DNA is available, so the TRBD1 call from TCRdb remains unchecked. The CDR3 consists of 15 residues. Germline V gene lookup returns CDR1 SNHLY and CDR2 FYNNEI. The CDR3 here is CASSGNRVPEEKLFF. Based on the CDR3 plus reference TRBV2 and TRBJ1-4, the full variable domain is EPEVTQTPSHQVTQMGQEVILRCVPISNHLYFYWYRQILGQKVEFLVSFYNNEISEKSEIFDDQFSVERPDGSNFTLKIRSTKLEDSAMYFCASSGNRVPEEKLFFGSGTQLSVL.

CDR3: CSARAGGSMHEQFF. The rearrangement uses TRBV20-1 and TRBJ2-1; TCRdb lists TRBD2, though no DNA is available to test this call. CDR3 length: 14 residues. Per the germline V gene, CDR1 is DFQATT and CDR2 is SNEGSKA (reference sequence).

The gene calls are TRBV9 and TRBJ1-4; TCRdb indicates TRBD1, and absent DNA this call remains unverified. This CDR3 region has 16 residues. The germline V gene encodes CDR1 SGDLS and CDR2 YYNGEE. The CDR3 here is CASSVGRGGGNEKLFF.

The gene calls are TRBV5-1 and TRBJ2-1; TCRdb returns TRBD1, unconfirmable since there is no DNA. This CDR3 is built from 15 residues. Germline V gene data show CDR1 as SGHRS and CDR2 as YFSETQ. CDR3 region: CASSLKNREVNEQFF. The variable domain in full, completed from reference TRBV5-1 and TRBJ2-1, reads KAGVTQTPRYLIKTRGQQVTLSCSPISGHRSVSWYQQTPGQGLQFLFEYFSETQRNKGNFPGRFSGRQFSNSRSEMNVSTLELGDSALYLCASSLKNREVNEQFFGPGTRLTVL.

The chain recombines TRBV18 with TRBJ1-2; there is no DNA to check the TCRdb D call of TRBD1. Germline V gene lookup returns CDR1 KGHSH and CDR2 LQKENI. CDR3 length: 14 residues. The CDR3 here is CASSLRPTDYGYTF.

The rearrangement links TRBV5-1 to TRBJ2-7; TCRdb names TRBD1, which stays unverified in the absence of DNA. Germline V CDR1 and CDR2: SGHRS, YFSETQ. The CDR3 consists of 14 residues. The CDR3 loop is CASGLRRDQGEQYF.

The V gene is TRBV14, the J gene TRBJ2-3; without DNA, the TCRdb call of TRBD1 cannot be checked. Germline V gene data show CDR1 as SGHDN and CDR2 as FVKESK. This CDR3 comprises 15 residues. CDR3 amino acids: CASSRQGTGTDTQYF.

The chain joins TRBV20-1 to TRBJ2-1; TCRdb names TRBD1, which stays unverified in the absence of DNA. The CDR3 is 17 amino acids. Germline values: CDR1 DFQATT, CDR2 SNEGSKA (reference sequence). The CDR3 is CSARDGGRTYSYNEQFF.

The V and J genes are TRBV18 and TRBJ1-5. This CDR3 has 12 amino acids. CDR1 and CDR2 from the germline V gene are KGHSH and LQKENI. This chain's CDR3 is CASSLSTQPQHF.

This chain connects TRBV6-1 to TRBJ2-7; TCRdb's D call of TRBD2 is untestable without DNA. From germline, CDR1 is MNHNS and CDR2 SASEGT. The CDR3 length is 15 residues. The CDR3 loop reads CASSDGSSNSYEQYF.

The chain carries TRBV7-2 and TRBJ2-3; TCRdb designates TRBD1, a call that cannot be tested without DNA. This CDR3 comprises 16 residues. The V gene's germline CDR1 is SGHTA and CDR2 FQGNSA. This chain's CDR3 is CASSPRPGHYTDTQYF.

The rearrangement links TRBV12-3 or TRBV12-4 to TRBJ2-3. The CDR3 loop spans 15 amino acids. CDR3 sequence reads: CASSRSEFRADTQYF.

The chain has TRBV6-1 and TRBJ2-7. This CDR3 is 13 amino acids long. Germline CDR1 reads MNHNS; CDR2 reads SASEGT. CDR3: CASRNPTAWEQYF.